The next 21 T cell receptor beta chains were all read from a single sample in a study of T-cell reconstitution after alpha-beta-depleted transplantation in children. Unique molecular identifiers were used to barcode this TCRbeta library. MiXCR was run by TCRdb on the PCR reads, yielding one entry per CDR3 protein. The sample carries 420,000 or so distinct CDR3 sequences, approximately 11% recorded once. This material consisted of PBMCs from the stem cell graft donor, taken from the stem cell graft. The receptors originated from a human donor who donated a stem cell graft to a child with acute myeloid leukemia.

This clonotype was seen ten or more times. The rearrangement links TRBV2 to TRBJ2-2, with D possibly called TRBD1 or TRBD2 (5 bases each). The germline V gene has CDR1 SNHLY and CDR2 FYNNEI. The CDR3 has 14 amino acids. Trimming pared 8 bases from V and 1 base from J, leaving 11 bases between. This CDR3 reads CASAGTVNTGELFF. For the CDR3, the DNA is TGTGCCAGCGCCGGGACGGTGAACACCGGGGAGCTGTTTTTT.

At least ten counts were recorded for this clonotype. This chain links TRBV7-2 with TRBJ2-4, with 7 bases matching TRBD1. The germline CDR1 and CDR2 sequences are SGHTA and FQGNSA. This CDR3 region has 16 residues. After removal of 5 bases from V and 0 bases from J, the junction contained 7 bases not matched to a gene. The CDR3 loop reads CASSPTGPIAKNIQYF. The CDR3 coding sequence is TGTGCCAGCAGCCCGACAGGGCCCATAGCCAAAAACATTCAGTACTTC.

In this sample, this clonotype turned up many times. The chain recombines TRBV5-8 with TRBJ2-3; 10 positions match TRBD2. Germline V gene data show CDR1 as SGHTS and CDR2 as YDEGEE. The V segment lost 3 bases and the J segment 2 bases; nucleotides outside the gene matches: 6. CDR3 length: 16 amino acids. The CDR3 reads CASSYQGLAVTDTQYF. CDR3 bases: TGTGCCAGCAGCTACCAAGGACTAGCGGTCACAGATACGCAGTATTTT.

This clonotype has more than one count but fewer than ten. This chain joins TRBV4-2 and TRBJ2-3; a possible D gene is TRBD2 (6 bases). Between the trimmed V and J ends, which lost 1 base and 6 bases, there was a span of 11 bases. The CDR3 is made up of 14 amino acids. Per the germline V gene, CDR1 is LGHNA and CDR2 is YNFKEQ. CDR3 region: CASSQVEGGDTQYF. CDR3 coding DNA: TGTGCCAGCAGCCAAGTGGAGGGAGGCGATACGCAGTATTTT.

The genes are TRBV27 and TRBJ2-5, with D perhaps matching TRBD1 (6 bases). Trimming cost V 2 bases and J 7 bases, with 11 bases left between them. Germline lookup yields CDR1 MNHEY and CDR2 SMNVEV (reference sequence). The CDR3 length is 13 residues. Written as DNA, the CDR3 is TGTGCCAGCAGTTTAACAGGGACGGGGACCCAGTACTTC. As protein: CASSLTGTGTQYF.

V is TRBV12-3 or TRBV12-4 and J is TRBJ1-2; D unresolved. The V end was cut by 6 bases, the J end by 1 base, with 12 bases between. There are 14 residues in the CDR3. This CDR3 reads CASSHHTFNYGYTF. Here the CDR3 DNA reads TGTGCCAGCAGCCATCATACTTTTAACTATGGCTACACCTTC.

Points on this clonotype: One end of the junction is discordant with germline, which a read error may explain. The genes are TRBV2 and TRBJ2-6, with D perhaps matching TRBD1 (5 bases). This CDR3 has 15 residues. Per the germline V gene, CDR1 is SNHLY and CDR2 is FYNNEI. CDR3 nucleotides: TGTGCCAGCAGGAGACAGAGCTCTGGGGCCAACGGCCTGACTTTC. Amino acids: CASRRQSSGANGLTF.

V is TRBV20-1 and J is TRBJ2-5; 9 bases map to TRBD2. There are 15 residues in the CDR3. V was pared by 2 bases and J by 1 base, with 5 bases of the junction left unmatched. The germline CDR1 and CDR2 sequences are DFQATT and SNEGSKA (reference sequence). The CDR3 DNA reads as TGCAGTGCTAGACGTCTAGCGGGGTTCCAAGAGACCCAGTACTTC. This gives the protein CSARRLAGFQETQYF.

The rearrangement joins TRBV3-1 to TRBJ2-2; D might be TRBD1 (6 bases). Germline V gene sequence: CDR1 LGHDT, CDR2 YNNKEL (reference sequence). The CDR3 covers 14 residues. The V gene lost 4 bases and the J gene lost 2 bases, with 8 bases spanning the gap. The CDR3 is CASSRTDNTGELFF. The CDR3 nucleotides are TGTGCCAGCAGCCGGACAGATAACACCGGGGAGCTGTTTTTT. Complete variable domain (other parts from reference TRBV3-1 and TRBJ2-2): DTAVSQTPKYLVTQMGNDKSIKCEQNLGHDTMYWYKQDSKKFLKIMFSYNNKELIINETVPNRFSPKSPDKAHLNLHINSLELGDSAVYFCASSRTDNTGELFFGEGSRLTVL.

This clonotype has a handful of counts. The chain combines TRBV20-1 with TRBJ2-5, with TRBD2 matching 8 bases. The V and J ends lost 6 bases and 5 bases, in that order; junction bases with no gene match: 20. This CDR3 spans 17 amino acids. CDR1 DFQATT and CDR2 SNEGSKA come from the germline V gene (reference sequence). The CDR3 is CSATPAMGHGGAETQYF. The CDR3 DNA reads TGCAGTGCGACCCCCGCGATGGGTCACGGGGGGGCGGAGACCCAGTACTTC.

This clonotype was picked up a small number of times. The rearrangement uses TRBV6-1 and TRBJ1-5, with D possibly TRBD1 on 5 matching bases. Trimming stripped 5 bases from V and 1 base from J, with 12 bases between. Per the germline V gene, CDR1 is MNHNS and CDR2 is SASEGT. CDR3 length equals 15 residues. The CDR3 sequence: CASSQAGQSNQPQHF. For the CDR3, the DNA is TGTGCCAGCAGTCAGGCAGGGCAGAGCAATCAGCCCCAGCATTTT.

The chain recombines TRBV6-2 or TRBV6-3 with TRBJ1-2; tentative D call: TRBD1 (5 bases). This CDR3 is 18 amino acids long. Germline CDR1 MNHEY, CDR2 SVGEGT. The V end was cut by 2 bases, the J end by 3 bases, with 22 bases between. This CDR3 is CASSYKLGGGTGDYGYTF. CDR3 sequence (DNA): TGTGCCAGCAGTTACAAACTCGGGGGAGGAACCGGCGACTATGGCTACACCTTC.

This clonotype turned up a few times. This sequence joins TRBV7-9 and TRBJ2-3, with 10 bases fitting TRBD1. There are 15 residues in the CDR3. V gave up 5 bases and J gave up 6 bases; unmatched junction bases: 8. Germline CDR1 is SEHNR and CDR2 is FQNEAQ (reference sequence). CDR3 amino acids: CASSPDRGLPDTQYF. Written as DNA, the CDR3 is TGTGCCAGCAGCCCGGACAGGGGGTTACCCGATACGCAGTATTTT.

The chain carries TRBV9 and TRBJ2-3, with TRBD2 as a possible D gene (6 bases). The germline gives CDR1 SGDLS, CDR2 YYNGEE. The length of the CDR3 is 14 residues. Trimming took 4 bases from V and 3 from J, leaving 12 bases between them. DNA for the CDR3: TGTGCCAGCAGCTCCACTAGCAGGACAGATACGCAGTATTTT. Encoded protein: CASSSTSRTDTQYF.

The chain couples TRBV9 to TRBJ2-1, with 10 bases that match TRBD2. Germline V gene data show CDR1 as SGDLS and CDR2 as YYNGEE. Germline trimming cut 3 bases from V and 7 bases from J; bases unmatched to any gene: 7. The CDR3 covers 15 residues. This chain's CDR3 is CASSADILAGNEQFF. CDR3 DNA: TGTGCCAGCAGCGCAGACATACTAGCGGGAAATGAGCAGTTCTTC.

A few counts support this clonotype. V is TRBV20-1 and J is TRBJ2-4, with a possible D match to TRBD1 (5 bases). CDR3 length: 12 amino acids. In germline, CDR1 is DFQATT, CDR2 SNEGSKA (reference sequence). Deletions cut 4 bases from V and 7 bases from J, with 11 bases between. The CDR3 loop is CSAKGPRNIQYF. The CDR3 nucleotides are TGCAGTGCTAAGGGGCCGAGGAACATTCAGTACTTC.

This clonotype came up a few times. The rearrangement links TRBV29-1 to TRBJ2-5; D not resolved. V gave up 7 bases and J gave up 2 bases, with 11 bases separating them. The CDR3 has 12 residues. CDR1 is SQVTM and CDR2 is ANQGSEA in the germline V gene. CDR3 residues: CSGLAVQETQYF. The CDR3 DNA is TGCAGCGGGCTGGCAGTTCAAGAGACCCAGTACTTC.

The chain combines TRBV20-1 with TRBJ2-7, with TRBD2 matching 7 bases. Per germline, CDR1 DFQATT and CDR2 SNEGSKA (reference sequence). The CDR3 sequence is 14 residues long. V lost 2 bases to trimming and J lost 0 bases; unmatched junction nucleotides: 4. This CDR3 reads CSARRLAASYEQYF. DNA of the CDR3: TGCAGTGCTAGACGGCTAGCGGCCTCCTACGAGCAGTACTTC.

This clonotype was picked up many times. The chain links TRBV29-1 to TRBJ2-7; D is uncertain. This CDR3 has 11 amino acids. In germline, CDR1 is SQVTM, CDR2 ANQGSEA. V was shortened by 4 bases and J by 4 bases, with 8 bases between the two germline ends. The CDR3 protein is CSVASGYEQYF. As DNA, the CDR3 is TGCAGCGTTGCATCCGGATACGAGCAGTACTTC.

This clonotype was detected only a few times. This chain links TRBV6-5 with TRBJ2-1; the match to TRBD2 covers 16 bases. Germline trimming cut 0 bases from V and 9 bases from J; bases unmatched to any gene: 5. This CDR3 spans 17 amino acids. The germline CDR1 and CDR2 sequences are MNHEY and SVGAGI. CDR3 sequence: CASSYSKGLAGGGEQFF. CDR3 sequence (DNA): TGTGCCAGCAGTTACTCGAAGGGACTAGCGGGAGGGGGTGAGCAGTTCTTC.

V usage is TRBV29-1 and J usage is TRBJ2-4; 9 nucleotides match TRBD1. V lost 7 bases to trimming and J lost 7 bases; unmatched junction nucleotides: 5. The CDR3 extends over 12 amino acids. Germline V CDR1 and CDR2: SQVTM, ANQGSEA. Here the CDR3 reads CSARDRANIQYF. CDR3 in DNA: TGCAGCGCCCGGGACAGGGCGAACATTCAGTACTTC.